Listed below are T cell receptor beta chains from one sample, sequenced in a study of T cell repertoires in ileal Crohn's disease. Profiling relied on immunoSEQ multiplex PCR, and the TCRdb table lists in-frame clones only, not all of them. Among some 4,600 clones listed, 70% to 80% were seen once. Sequencing was carried out using ileal tissue. The origin of the receptors is an adult with Crohn's disease. Both conserved end residues are part of each CDR3. D genes are given only for firm matches. The listing skips clone size in some rows; elsewhere it reads once, few, many or a size class.

>NA|once|TRBJ1-1|TRBV2
TGTGCCAGCAGTAAAGCCTTAGGACTGCTGAACACTGAAGCTTTCTTT
CASSKALGLLNTEAFF
>NA|NA|TRBJ1-1|TRBV6-1
TGTGCCACCCGAGGGAACTTGAACACTGAAGCTTTCTTT
CATRGNLNTEAFF
>TRBD1|NA|TRBJ1-5|TRBV5-1
TGCGCCAGCAGCGAGGGACAGGGACAGGGGCAGCCCCAGCATTTT
CASSEGQGQGQPQHF
>NA|NA|TRBJ1-2|TRBV2
TGTGCCAGCAGTGAACCGCCCAACGGGGGGATTAACTATGGCTACACCTTC
CASSEPPNGGINYGYTF
>TRBD1|once|TRBJ2-7|TRBV7-2
TGTGCCAGCAGCTTAGGGACAGGTCCCTACGAGCAGTACTTC
CASSLGTGPYEQYF
>NA|NA|TRBJ1-3|TRBV11-2
TGTGCCAGCAGCTTAGTTCCTATCTCTGGAAACACCATATATTTT
CASSLVPISGNTIYF
>NA|few|TRBJ1-2|TRBV6-1
TGTGCCAGCAGTGAAAATAGGGGTTCTACCTATGGCTACACCTTC
CASSENRGSTYGYTF
>NA|NA|TRBJ1-1|TRBV2
TGTGCCAGCAGTGGAGGACAGAGACCTTTCTTT
CASSGGQRPFF
>TRBD2|NA|TRBJ2-7|TRBV2
TGTGCCAGCAGTGGAACTAGCGGGAGGTACGAGCAGTACTTC
CASSGTSGRYEQYF
>NA|NA|TRBJ2-7|TRBV5-6
TGTGCCAGCAGCTTGGTTATCCCAGATTCCTCCTACGAGCAGTACTTC
CASSLVIPDSSYEQYF
>TRBD2|NA|TRBJ2-1|TRBV5-4
TGTGCCAGCAGCTTGGCACGTTACAGCGGGAGGGCCGATGAGCAGTTCTTC
CASSLARYSGRADEQFF
>TRBD1|NA|TRBJ2-2|TRBV11-3
TGTGCCAGCAACACAGGGGGCACCTATACCGGGGAGCTGTTTTTT
CASNTGGTYTGELFF
>NA|NA|TRBJ1-5|TRBV11-2
TGTGCCAGCAGCTTGGGCAGGTATCAGCCCCAGCATTTT
CASSLGRYQPQHF
>NA|NA|TRBJ2-6|TRBV11-2
TGTGCCAGCAGCTTAGTACAGGGGGCCAACGTCCTGACTTTC
CASSLVQGANVLTF
>TRBD1|NA|TRBJ2-7|TRBV10-3
TGTGCCATCAGTGAGGGACAGGGACCCTACGAGCAGTACTTC
CAISEGQGPYEQYF
>TRBD1|NA|TRBJ2-5|TRBV27
TGTGCCAGCAGCTCCGGGACAGGGTCTTTCGGGACCCAGTACTTC
CASSSGTGSFGTQYF
>NA|NA|TRBJ2-7|TRBV6-5
TGTGCCAGCAGTTACTTGGACAATACCTACGAGCAGTACTTC
CASSYLDNTYEQYF
>TRBD1|few|TRBJ2-7|TRBV16
TGTGCCAGCAGCCAATCTCTGGACAGGGGGTCTTACGAGCAGTACTTC
CASSQSLDRGSYEQYF
>NA|once|TRBJ2-2|TRBV7-2
TGTGCCAGCAGCTCTCCAGGGATCACCGGGGAGCTGTTTTTT
CASSSPGITGELFF
>TRBD1|NA|TRBJ2-7|TRBV27
TGTGCCAGCAGCAAACAGACAGGGTTTTACGAGCAGTACTTC
CASSKQTGFYEQYF
>NA|few|TRBJ1-4|TRBV7-8
TGTGCCAGCAGCTTTGAGGGAAGGGAAAAACTGTTTTTT
CASSFEGREKLFF
>TRBD1|NA|TRBJ2-7|TRBV11-3
TGTGCCAGCAGCCGAGGGACAGCCTTCCTCTACGAGCAGTACTTC
CASSRGTAFLYEQYF
>TRBD1|NA|TRBJ2-7|TRBV29-1
TGCAGCGTTTCGGACAGGGGACTCTACGAGCAGTACTTC
CSVSDRGLYEQYF
>TRBD1|NA|TRBJ2-1|TRBV2
TGTGCCAGCAGTGCGAACAGGGGGCTTAGCAATGAGCAGTTCTTC
CASSANRGLSNEQFF